These 26 T cell receptor beta chains were all obtained from the same sample, sequenced in a study of low-dose radiotherapy and immunotherapy resistance in tumors. With TRAV- and TRBV-specific primers, first-strand cDNA was made, covering the alpha and beta chains. It was with a constant-region primer and a V-primer adapter that TCRs were amplified over approximately 18 PCR cycles. Each CDR3 protein is one row after TCRdb ran MiXCR on the reads. The data contain tens of thousands of distinct CDR3 sequences, 15% to 20% of them singletons. The time point is: before trial treatment. This sample comprised PBMCs, obtained before treatment. All receptors come from a male donor with prostate cancer.

About this clonotype: The limits of the CDR3 on the DNA are not certain, so only TCRdb's listed CDR3 is given. The rearrangement uses TRBV10-3 and TRBJ2-2; the table's D call of TRBD1 was not tested on the DNA. The CDR3 is 15 amino acids long, termini counted. Per the germline V gene, CDR1 is ENHRY and CDR2 is SYGVKD. The chain's CDR3 is CATRGQADTGELFFF.

This clonotype occurred many times. A read error may produce the germline difference seen at one junction end. The chain has TRBV5-4 and TRBJ2-7; unclear D gene. The CDR3 sequence is 16 residues long. Germline V gives CDR1 SGHNT, CDR2 YYREEE (reference sequence). Here the CDR3 reads CASTLRPGLRPNEQYF. The CDR3 DNA reads as TGTGCCAGCACCTTGCGACCCGGCTTGCGGCCTAACGAGCAGTACTTC. The whole variable domain, remainder taken from reference TRBV5-4 and TRBJ2-7, is ETGVTQSPTHLIKTRGQQVTLRCSSQSGHNTVSWYQQALGQGPQFIFQYYREEENGRGNFPPRFSGLQFPNYSSELNVNALELDDSALYLCASTLRPGLRPNEQYFGPGTRLTVT.

Ten or more counts support this clonotype. The chain couples TRBV4-1 to TRBJ2-2; no definite D call. The CDR3 consists of 15 residues. Germline V gives CDR1 MGHRA, CDR2 YSYEKL. The germline V and J ends were trimmed by 5 bases and 3 bases, with 13 bases remaining between them. As DNA, the CDR3 is TGCGCCAGCAGCTTTTTGTCCCGGGACACCGGGGAGCTGTTTTTT. It yields the protein CASSFLSRDTGELFF.

This clonotype was detected ten times or more. CDR3 sequence (DNA): TGTGCCAGCAGCCAAGAACGACAGGGCGGTGAAAAACTGTTTTTT. Amino acids: CASSQERQGGEKLFF. The rearrangement links TRBV3-1 to TRBJ1-4, with 7 bases identical to TRBD1. The CDR3 length is 15 residues. The junction had 5 bases not matched to a gene; V was cut back by 0 bases and J by 7 bases. Germline-derived CDR1 and CDR2 are LGHDT and YNNKEL (reference sequence).

V and J are TRBV24-1 and TRBJ2-3; no clear D gene. Germline CDR1 KGHDR, CDR2 SFDVKD. V was cut by 4 bases and J by 2 bases, with 12 bases left in between. The CDR3 has 15 residues. The CDR3 region is CATSETDVPTDTQYF. CDR3 bases: TGTGCCACCAGTGAAACCGACGTCCCCACAGATACGCAGTATTTT.

This clonotype was observed a handful of times. This sequence joins TRBV6-5 and TRBJ2-7; D is ambiguous. The V gene's germline CDR1 is MNHEY and CDR2 SVGAGI. The V gene lost 6 bases and the J gene lost 5 bases, with 8 bases spanning the gap. This CDR3 is 11 amino acids long. CDR3 sequence: CASRTLNEQYF. The CDR3 nucleotides are TGTGCCAGCAGGACACTGAACGAGCAGTACTTC.

The sample holds many counts of this clonotype. The chain employs TRBV7-2 and TRBJ2-1; 10 bases agree with TRBD2. This CDR3 is built from 15 residues. Germline lookup yields CDR1 SGHTA and CDR2 FQGNSA. The junction had 10 bases not matched to a gene; V was cut back by 5 bases and J by 9 bases. The CDR3 sequence: CASSTPAGGPGEQFF. The CDR3 nucleotides read TGTGCCAGCAGCACACCAGCGGGGGGGCCGGGTGAGCAGTTCTTC.

The chain recombines TRBV2 with TRBJ1-6, with TRBD1 as a possible D gene (5 bases). From germline, CDR1 is SNHLY and CDR2 FYNNEI. The V end was cut by 8 bases, the J end by 5 bases, with 16 bases between. This CDR3 region has 15 residues. The CDR3 coding sequence is TGTGCCAGCGCGCTAAGTATGACAGATAATTCACCCCTCCACTTT. It codes for CASALSMTDNSPLHF. The variable domain in full, completed from reference TRBV2 and TRBJ1-6, reads EPEVTQTPSHQVTQMGQEVILRCVPISNHLYFYWYRQILGQKVEFLVSFYNNEISEKSEIFDDQFSVERPDGSNFTLKIRSTKLEDSAMYFCASALSMTDNSPLHFGNGTRLTVT.

This clonotype was observed a handful of times. The CDR3 here is CASSVGGGKGETQYF. The CDR3 DNA follows: TGTGCCAGCAGCGTAGGCGGAGGCAAGGGGGAGACCCAGTACTTC. This sequence joins TRBV9 and TRBJ2-5; perhaps D is TRBD1 or TRBD2 (5 bases each). Per the germline V gene, CDR1 is SGDLS and CDR2 is YYNGEE. The CDR3 is 15 residues long. Trimming took 0 bases from V and 5 from J, leaving 14 bases between them.

This clonotype was counted at least ten times. The chain couples TRBV7-9 to TRBJ2-3; D is unresolved. This CDR3 is 17 amino acids long. V lost 7 bases, J lost 2 bases, and 22 bases lay in between. Germline CDR1 is SEHNR and CDR2 is FQNEAQ (reference sequence). The CDR3 DNA reads TGTGCCAGCAACGAACCGGCACAGTTAGCCTCCACAGATACGCAGTATTTT. Its protein is CASNEPAQLASTDTQYF.

The sample holds many counts of this clonotype. J is TRBJ2-7 and V is TRBV11-2; D unclear. Germline CDR1 is SGHAT and CDR2 is FQNNGV. V lost 3 bases to trimming and J lost 2 bases, with 14 bases between them. This CDR3 is 15 amino acids long. CDR3 nucleotide sequence: TGTGCCAGCAGCTTGGTCGAGGACGGTCCCTACGAGCAGTACTTC. Its translation is CASSLVEDGPYEQYF.

This clonotype was detected many times. The chain couples TRBV3-1 to TRBJ1-4; a weak D match, TRBD1 (5 bases). Trimming left V 2 bases short and J 5 bases short, with 12 bases between. The CDR3 consists of 15 residues. CDR1 and CDR2 from the germline V gene are LGHDT and YNNKEL (reference sequence). The DNA of the CDR3 is TGTGCCAGCAGCCAATTGAGGGGCGGCAATGAAAAACTGTTTTTT. Translating gives CASSQLRGGNEKLFF.

The chain is built from TRBV9 and TRBJ2-2; D remains ambiguous. This CDR3 region has 13 residues. Germline values: CDR1 SGDLS, CDR2 YYNGEE. V dropped 2 bases and J dropped 7 bases, with 9 bases sitting between them. DNA of the CDR3: TGTGCCAGCAGCGTCGATCTGAGCGGGGAGCTGTTTTTT. It encodes CASSVDLSGELFF.

This clonotype appeared many times. The rearrangement uses TRBV12-3 or TRBV12-4 and TRBJ2-3; no definite D call. This CDR3 comprises 13 residues. Trimming removed 3 bases at V and 4 bases at J, with 8 bases between. CDR3 coding DNA: TGTGCCAGCAGTTTTGACGAGGCAGATACGCAGTATTTT. Residues: CASSFDEADTQYF.

This rearrangement joins TRBV6-1 to TRBJ2-1; 14 nucleotides agree with TRBD2. The junction had 10 bases not matched to a gene; V was cut back by 10 bases and J by 2 bases. This CDR3 region has 17 residues. In germline, CDR1 is MNHNS, CDR2 SASEGT. The CDR3 here is CATDAGTSGGAYNEQFF. CDR3 sequence (DNA): TGTGCCACCGACGCCGGGACTAGCGGGGGCGCCTACAATGAGCAGTTCTTC.

There are many counts of this clonotype. The rearrangement uses TRBV5-1 and TRBJ2-1, with D unclear. The CDR3 loop spans 13 amino acids. Germline assignment: CDR1 SGHRS and CDR2 YFSETQ. Deletions cut 0 bases from V and 8 bases from J, with 9 bases between. CDR3 loop: CASSLASRDEQFF. The CDR3 DNA reads as TGCGCCAGCAGCTTGGCCTCACGGGATGAGCAGTTCTTC.

This clonotype was counted at least ten times. For the CDR3, the DNA is TGCAGTGCTAGTCTTACTAGCGCAGATACGCAGTATTTT. Protein product: CSASLTSADTQYF. The V and J genes are TRBV20-1 and TRBJ2-3; 7 nucleotides align to TRBD2. The CDR3 sequence is 13 residues long. Germline values: CDR1 DFQATT, CDR2 SNEGSKA (reference sequence). V lost 3 bases, J lost 4 bases, and 4 bases stayed unmatched.

In its sample, this clonotype was seen many times. The chain is built from TRBV12-3 or TRBV12-4 and TRBJ2-7; D is unclear. The V end lost 5 bases, the J end lost 10 bases, and 15 bases lay between the germline ends. The CDR3 has 12 amino acids. The CDR3 reads CASSPIRVLQYF. The CDR3 bases are TGTGCCAGCAGTCCGATCCGGGTCCTCCAGTACTTC.

This clonotype was recorded at least ten times. The gene calls are TRBV10-3 and TRBJ2-1; 12 nucleotides agree with TRBD2. With 4 bases clipped from V and 0 bases from J, the junction kept 13 bases outside the gene matches. The CDR3 runs 20 residues. Germline V gene data show CDR1 as ENHRY and CDR2 as SYGVKD. CDR3 DNA sequence: TGTGCCATCAGTGCCCCGTTCCTAGCGGGGGGGCTTATCTCCTACAATGAGCAGTTCTTC. It is translated as CAISAPFLAGGLISYNEQFF.

For this clonotype: The likely explanation is a read error, given a far larger clone one base away. The CDR3 protein is CAITQGVTYEQFF. DNA of the CDR3: TGTGCCATCACACAGGGTGTGACCTACGAGCAGTTCTTC. The rearrangement joins TRBV10-3 to TRBJ2-1, with D perhaps TRBD1 (6 bases). The germline V gene has CDR1 ENHRY and CDR2 SYGVKD. This CDR3 has 13 amino acids. Trimming took 7 bases from V and 10 from J, leaving 17 bases between them.

The chain carries TRBV24-1 and TRBJ2-5; 8 bases are shared with TRBD2. J gave up 2 bases and V 2 bases, and 3 bases lay outside the gene matches. The CDR3 is 15 amino acids. Germline V gene data show CDR1 as KGHDR and CDR2 as SFDVKD. The CDR3 protein is CATSDSGTSQETQYF. The CDR3 DNA reads TGTGCCACCAGTGATTCCGGGACTAGTCAAGAGACCCAGTACTTC.

This clonotype was picked up many times. The genes are TRBV6-5 and TRBJ2-3, with TRBD1 matching over 12 bases. The CDR3 is 14 amino acids. Germline V gene sequence: CDR1 MNHEY, CDR2 SVGAGI. V was pared by 7 bases and J by 6 bases, with 5 bases of the junction left unmatched. The CDR3 sequence: CASTGTGGADTQYF. CDR3 nucleotide sequence: TGTGCCAGCACAGGGACAGGGGGCGCCGATACGCAGTATTTT.

A note on this clonotype: A much larger clone is a single base away; this may be a read error. The chain couples TRBV4-3 to TRBJ1-6, with D unresolved. This CDR3 spans 13 amino acids. CDR1 and CDR2 from the germline V gene are LGHNA and YSLEER. DNA for the CDR3: TGCACCAGCAGCCAAGACCCCTATTCACCCCTCCACTTT. This encodes CTSSQDPYSPLHF.

In its sample, this clonotype was seen many times. The V call is TRBV20-1, the J call TRBJ2-5; D not resolved. The CDR3 consists of 14 residues. CDR1 and CDR2 from the germline V gene are DFQATT and SNEGSKA (reference sequence). The V gene lost 3 bases and the J gene lost 5 bases, with 16 bases spanning the gap. The CDR3 coding sequence is TGCAGTGCTAGGGTTTGGGTAGCTTCGGAGACCCAGTACTTC. It is translated as CSARVWVASETQYF.

This clonotype was detected ten times or more. The rearrangement links TRBV7-2 to TRBJ2-2; no firm D call. The V end was cut by 7 bases, the J end by 7 bases, with 10 bases between. The germline CDR1 and CDR2 sequences are SGHTA and FQGNSA. The CDR3 contains 12 residues. CDR3 coding DNA: TGTGCCAGCACCCTTACCCGCGGGGAGCTGTTTTTT. This translates into CASTLTRGELFF.

At least ten counts were recorded for this clonotype. J is TRBJ2-3 and V is TRBV2; D ambiguous. The V end was cut by 1 base, the J end by 3 bases, with 14 bases between. Germline CDR1 and CDR2: SNHLY and FYNNEI. The CDR3 runs to 16 residues. The DNA for the CDR3 is TGTGCCAGCAGTGAAGAAATGGGCCTCGAGACAGATACGCAGTATTTT. As protein: CASSEEMGLETDTQYF.